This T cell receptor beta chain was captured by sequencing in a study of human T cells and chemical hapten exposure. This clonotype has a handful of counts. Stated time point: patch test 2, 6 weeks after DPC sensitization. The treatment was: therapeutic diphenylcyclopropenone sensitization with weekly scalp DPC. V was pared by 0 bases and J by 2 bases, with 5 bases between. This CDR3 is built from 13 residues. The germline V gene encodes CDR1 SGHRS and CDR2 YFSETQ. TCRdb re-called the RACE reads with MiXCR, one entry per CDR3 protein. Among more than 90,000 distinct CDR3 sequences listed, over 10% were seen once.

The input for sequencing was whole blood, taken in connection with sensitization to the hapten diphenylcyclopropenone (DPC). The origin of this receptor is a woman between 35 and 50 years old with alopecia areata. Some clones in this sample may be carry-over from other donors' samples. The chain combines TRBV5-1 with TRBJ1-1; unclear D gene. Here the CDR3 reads CASSLVINTEAFF. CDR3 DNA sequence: TGCGCCAGCAGCTTGGTGATAAACACTGAAGCTTTCTTT.